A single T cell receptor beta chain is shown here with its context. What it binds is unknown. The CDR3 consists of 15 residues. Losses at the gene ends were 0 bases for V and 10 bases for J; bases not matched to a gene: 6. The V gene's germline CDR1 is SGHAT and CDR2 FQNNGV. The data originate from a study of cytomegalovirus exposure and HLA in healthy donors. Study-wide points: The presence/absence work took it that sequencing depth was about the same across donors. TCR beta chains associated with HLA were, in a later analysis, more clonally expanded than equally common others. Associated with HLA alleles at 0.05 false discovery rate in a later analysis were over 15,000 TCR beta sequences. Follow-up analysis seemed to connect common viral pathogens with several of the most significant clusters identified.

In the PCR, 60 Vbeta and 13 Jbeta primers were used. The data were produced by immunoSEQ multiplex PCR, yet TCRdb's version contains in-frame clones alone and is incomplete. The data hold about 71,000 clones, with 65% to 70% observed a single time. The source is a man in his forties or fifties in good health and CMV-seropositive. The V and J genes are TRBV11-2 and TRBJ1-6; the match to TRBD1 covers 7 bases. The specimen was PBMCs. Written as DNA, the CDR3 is TGTGCCAGCAGCTTAGAGACAGGGAGAGAATCACCCCTCCACTTT. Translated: CASSLETGRESPLHF.